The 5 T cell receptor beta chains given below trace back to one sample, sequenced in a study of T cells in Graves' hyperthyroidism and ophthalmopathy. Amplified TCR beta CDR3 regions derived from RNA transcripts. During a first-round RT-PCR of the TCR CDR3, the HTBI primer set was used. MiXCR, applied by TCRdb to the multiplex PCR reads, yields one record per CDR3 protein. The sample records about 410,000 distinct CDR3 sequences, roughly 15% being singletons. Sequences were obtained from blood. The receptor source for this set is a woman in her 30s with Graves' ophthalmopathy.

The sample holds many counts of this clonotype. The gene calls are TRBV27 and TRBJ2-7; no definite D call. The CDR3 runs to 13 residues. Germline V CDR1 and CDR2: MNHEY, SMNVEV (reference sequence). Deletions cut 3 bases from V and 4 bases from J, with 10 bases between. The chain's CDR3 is CASSFGLGYEQYF. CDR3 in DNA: TGTGCCAGCAGTTTCGGTTTAGGGTACGAGCAGTACTTC.

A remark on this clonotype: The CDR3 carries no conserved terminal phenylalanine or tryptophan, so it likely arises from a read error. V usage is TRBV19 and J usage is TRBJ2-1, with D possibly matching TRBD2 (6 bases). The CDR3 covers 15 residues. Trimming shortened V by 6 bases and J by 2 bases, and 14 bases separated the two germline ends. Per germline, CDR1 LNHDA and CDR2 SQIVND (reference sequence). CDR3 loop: CASSRRGNPYNEQFL. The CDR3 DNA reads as TGTGCCAGTAGCCGGCGGGGAAACCCCTACAATGAGCAGTTCCTC.

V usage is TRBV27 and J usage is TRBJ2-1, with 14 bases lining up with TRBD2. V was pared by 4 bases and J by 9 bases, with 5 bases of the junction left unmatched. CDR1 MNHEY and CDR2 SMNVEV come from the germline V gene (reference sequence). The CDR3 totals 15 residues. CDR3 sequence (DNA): TGTGCCAGCAGTTCGGGACTAGCGGGAGACGTTGAGCAGTTCTTC. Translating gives CASSSGLAGDVEQFF.

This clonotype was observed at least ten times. The CDR3, as DNA: TGTGCCTGGAGTGTACGGGGGTCGGGTTCACCCCTCCACTTT. Translated, it gives CAWSVRGSGSPLHF. The genes are TRBV30 and TRBJ1-6; maybe TRBD1 (5 bases). The germline V and J ends were trimmed by 0 bases and 9 bases, with 12 bases remaining between them. Looked up from germline, CDR1 is GTSNPN and CDR2 is SVGIG (reference sequence). This CDR3 has 14 residues.

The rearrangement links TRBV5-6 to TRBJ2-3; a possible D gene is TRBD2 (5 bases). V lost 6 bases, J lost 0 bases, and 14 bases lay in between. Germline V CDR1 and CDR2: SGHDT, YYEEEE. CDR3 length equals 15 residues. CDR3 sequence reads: CASTPGIGSTDTQYF. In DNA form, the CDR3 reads TGTGCCAGCACCCCCGGGATTGGGAGCACAGATACGCAGTATTTT.